Listed here are 2 T cell receptor beta chains from one sample, sequenced in a study of cytomegalovirus exposure and HLA in healthy donors (dated by TCRdb to 2017 to 2019). Library preparation was by the immunoSEQ multiplex PCR assay. TCRdb re-hosts the immuneACCESS table, in-frame sequences only. Its copies lack some clones; in the studies checked, an unresolved V gene accounts for under half of them, and the cause for the rest is not known. In this sample the table shows about 60,000 clones, approximately 93% of which occur a single time. The top ten clonotypes cover less than 6% of the sample. Input material: PBMCs. These receptors were obtained from a woman aged 18-29 years in good health and CMV-seronegative.

This chain joins TRBV14 and TRBJ2-3, with 11 bases aligning to TRBD2. Looked up from germline, CDR1 is SGHDN and CDR2 is FVKESK. The CDR3 is 16 residues long. The junction had 11 bases not matched to a gene; V was cut back by 5 bases and J by 7 bases. The CDR3: CASSSLAGGLFYTQYF. DNA for the CDR3: TGTGCCAGCAGCTCCTTAGCGGGGGGGCTCTTTTATACGCAGTATTTT.

In its sample, this clone is medium-sized. CDR3 sequence: CASSDSRRSPPVGGYTF. In DNA, the CDR3 is TGTGCCAGCAGTGACTCAAGGCGGAGCCCCCCGGTGGGTGGCTACACCTTC. This chain joins TRBV6-4 and TRBJ1-2; D uncertain. In germline, CDR1 is MRHNA, CDR2 SNTAGT. V lost 0 bases to trimming and J lost 7 bases, with 21 bases between them. CDR3 length: 17 amino acids.